This record covers a single T cell receptor (beta chain). The antigen is undetermined. This entry belongs to a study of T cell responses to AZD1222 COVID-19 vaccine. Study-level points and caveats: Baseline serostatus was positive in only six AZD1222 recipients. Unmutated variant regions reportedly attract nearly half of all spike-specific TCRs. Clonal diversity may have been underestimated in mostly white British donors. No repertoire was sampled before or during the peak T cell response, only after it.

This table comes from immunoSEQ multiplex PCR, and its TCRdb copy is limited to in-frame clones, with some not included. The repertoire holds approximately 68,000 clones, with more than 75% as singletons. This CDR3 region has 11 residues. V was pared by 4 bases and J by 3 bases, with 4 bases between. Looked up from germline, CDR1 is SNHLY and CDR2 is FYNNEI. The input for sequencing was peripheral blood, taken 28 days after the second dose of the MenACWY control vaccine. The TCR originated in an adult who received the MenACWY meningococcal vaccine as a control. This chain connects TRBV2 to TRBJ2-7, with unresolved D. The CDR3: CASSAFYEQYF. In nucleotides, the CDR3 is TGTGCCAGCAGTGCTTTCTACGAGCAGTACTTC.